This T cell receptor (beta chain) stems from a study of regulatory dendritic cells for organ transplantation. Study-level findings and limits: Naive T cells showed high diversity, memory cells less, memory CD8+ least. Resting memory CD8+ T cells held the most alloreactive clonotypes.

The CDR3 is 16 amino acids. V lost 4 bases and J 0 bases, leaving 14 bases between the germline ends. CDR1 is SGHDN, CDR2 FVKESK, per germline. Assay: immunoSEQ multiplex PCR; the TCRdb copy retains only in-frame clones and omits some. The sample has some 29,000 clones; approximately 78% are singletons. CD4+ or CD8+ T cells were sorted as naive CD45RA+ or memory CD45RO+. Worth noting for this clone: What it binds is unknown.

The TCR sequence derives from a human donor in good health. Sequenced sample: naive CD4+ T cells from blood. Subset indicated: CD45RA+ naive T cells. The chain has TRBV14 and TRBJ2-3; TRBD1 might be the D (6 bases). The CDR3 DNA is TGTGCCAGCAGCCTACATCGGACAGCTAGCACAGATACGCAGTATTTT. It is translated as CASSLHRTASTDTQYF.